This TCR beta chain was sequenced for a study of cytomegalovirus exposure and HLA in healthy donors. With 7 bases removed from V and 5 bases from J, the gap between germline ends came to 15 bases. CDR3 length: 15 amino acids. Germline CDR1 reads SEHNR; CDR2 reads FQNEAQ (reference sequence). Use of 60 Vbeta and 13 Jbeta primers characterized the PCR. Sequencing was performed with immunoSEQ multiplex PCR; in TCRdb, only in-frame clones are kept and a portion is missing. This sample contains 65,000 to 85,000 clones. On this clone: The antigen is undetermined.

General observations from the study: The study designated 150 to 200 TCR beta chains cytomegalovirus-associated.

This receptor was identified in a woman aged 55-75 years in good health and CMV-seronegative. The specimen sequenced was PBMCs. V and J are TRBV7-9 and TRBJ1-6; tentative D call: TRBD1 (6 bases). In DNA form, the CDR3 reads TGTGCCAGCACCACCCAGGGGAACAATAATTCACCCCTCCACTTT. Protein product: CASTTQGNNNSPLHF.